The subject of this entry is one T cell receptor (beta chain). One junction end disagrees with the germline gene, perhaps due to a read error. This specimen belongs to a study of cytomegalovirus exposure and HLA in healthy donors. Method: immunoSEQ multiplex PCR; TCRdb's copy keeps in-frame clones and lacks some. The data contain some 340,000 clones, about nine tenths of them singletons. The CDR3 length is 14 residues. The germline CDR1 and CDR2 sequences are MNHEY and SVGAGI. The source of this sequence is a woman aged 25 to 45 in good health and CMV-seropositive. Material for sequencing was PBMCs. The V call is TRBV6-5, the J call TRBJ2-1, with a tentative D call TRBD2 (6 bases). The CDR3 DNA reads as TGTGCCAGCAGGGAGCGGGCCACTTACAGTGAGCAGTTCTTC. It specifies CASRERATYSEQFF.